A selection of T cell receptor beta chains follows, all from one sample in a study of identical twins. Each CDR3 protein is one row after TCRdb ran MiXCR on the 5' RACE reads. The table lists some 760,000 distinct CDR3 sequences, roughly 20% of them singletons, with around 13% in the top ten. This same sample was also taken into another study, of T cells expressing NK-cell markers.

The sample taken for sequencing was PBMCs. The source of these receptors is a woman under 30 in good health. CDR3s include the opening cysteine and the closing phenylalanine or tryptophan. The D gene is left open where the match is weak. Clone size, where shown, is once, few, many, or a class for clones that have expanded.

j_call,v_call,d_call,clone_size,cdr3_aa,cdr3_nt
TRBJ2-5,TRBV7-2,TRBD2,.,CASTPTSGRETQYF,TGTGCCAGCACCCCTACTAGCGGGAGGGAGACCCAGTACTTC
TRBJ2-7,TRBV13,TRBD1,few,CASSFKRTGGREQYF,TGTGCCAGCAGCTTTAAGAGGACAGGGGGCCGCGAGCAGTACTTC
TRBJ1-1,TRBV10-3,.,few,CATQQGNTEAFF,TGTGCCACCCAACAGGGGAACACTGAAGCTTTCTTT
TRBJ2-1,TRBV20-1,.,few,CSAALGVGEQFF,TGCAGTGCTGCACTAGGGGTTGGTGAGCAGTTCTTC
TRBJ2-1,TRBV7-9,TRBD2,.,CASSSITSANEQFF,TGTGCCAGCAGCTCGATCACTAGCGCCAATGAGCAGTTCTTC
TRBJ2-2,TRBV11-3,.,.,CASSLRITSNTGELFF,TGTGCCAGCAGTCTACGGATTACCTCGAACACCGGGGAGCTGTTTTTT
TRBJ1-1,TRBV18,TRBD1,.,CASSSMDRDTEAFF,TGTGCCAGCTCGTCAATGGACAGGGATACTGAAGCTTTCTTT
TRBJ2-3,TRBV7-3,.,.,CASSLGNPTDTQYF,TGTGCCAGCAGCTTAGGCAACCCCACAGATACGCAGTATTTT
TRBJ2-5,TRBV7-9,.,few,CASSLGLTDQETQYF,TGTGCCAGCAGCTTAGGGTTGACCGACCAAGAGACCCAGTACTTC
TRBJ1-2,TRBV7-9,TRBD1,few,CASSPRQGASNYGYTF,TGTGCCAGCAGCCCCCGACAGGGCGCTTCTAACTATGGCTACACCTTC
TRBJ2-3,TRBV2,TRBD2,.,CASPGGLALDTQYF,TGTGCCAGCCCAGGGGGACTAGCGCTAGATACGCAGTATTTT
TRBJ1-2,TRBV7-2,.,.,CASSLGGKLQGYTF,TGTGCCAGCAGCTTAGGGGGGAAGCTTCAGGGCTACACCTTC
TRBJ2-7,TRBV12-3/TRBV12-4,.,few,CASSLISTGEQYF,TGTGCCAGCAGTTTAATCTCTACGGGCGAGCAGTACTTC
TRBJ1-2,TRBV20-1,.,few,CSVSRDGYTF,TGCAGTGTTTCCCGGGATGGCTACACCTTC
TRBJ2-3,TRBV10-2,TRBD2,few,CASSESGGADTQYF,TGCGCCAGCAGTGAGAGCGGGGGGGCCGATACGCAGTATTTT
TRBJ2-7,TRBV2,.,.,CASSSELGRTPDEQYF,TGTGCCAGCAGTTCAGAACTAGGGCGGACCCCTGACGAGCAGTACTTC
TRBJ2-3,TRBV4-2,.,few,CASSQDHLGAGTDTQYF,TGTGCCAGCAGCCAAGATCATTTGGGGGCTGGCACAGATACGCAGTATTTT
TRBJ1-1,TRBV29-1,TRBD1,few,CSVEDRGLTEAFF,TGCAGCGTCGAAGACAGGGGGCTGACTGAAGCTTTCTTT
TRBJ2-5,TRBV12-3/TRBV12-4,.,few,CASSPVGPQETQYF,TGTGCCAGCAGCCCTGTGGGTCCCCAAGAGACCCAGTACTTC
TRBJ2-1,TRBV5-5,TRBD2,.,CASSLEREGRHEQFF,TGTGCCAGCAGCTTGGAGCGGGAGGGTCGGCATGAGCAGTTCTTC
TRBJ2-1,TRBV9,TRBD2,.,CASSPRGSGSLNEQFF,TGTGCCAGCAGCCCCAGGGGTAGCGGGAGTTTAAATGAGCAGTTCTTC
TRBJ2-3,TRBV7-9,TRBD2,few,CASSFLRGGTDTQYF,TGTGCCAGCAGCTTCCTACGGGGGGGCACAGATACGCAGTATTTT
TRBJ2-7,TRBV10-2,TRBD1,few,CASTVGRGGDHEQYF,TGCGCCAGCACCGTCGGAAGAGGGGGCGACCACGAGCAGTACTTC
TRBJ2-7,TRBV7-2,TRBD2,.,CASSLARASGSPTYEQYF,TGTGCCAGCAGCTTAGCTAGGGCTAGCGGGAGTCCCACCTACGAGCAGTACTTC
TRBJ2-3,TRBV20-1,TRBD2,few,CSAVGSSGKRDTQYF,TGCAGTGCTGTTGGGAGTAGCGGGAAACGAGATACGCAGTATTTT
TRBJ2-7,TRBV7-2,TRBD1,few,CASSLALRTGGAYEQYF,TGTGCCAGCAGCTTAGCCCTCAGGACAGGGGGAGCCTACGAGCAGTACTTC
TRBJ1-1,TRBV5-1,.,few,CASSLAELREAFF,TGCGCCAGCAGCTTGGCCGAATTAAGAGAAGCTTTCTTT
TRBJ2-1,TRBV20-1,.,few,CSATTLSRDTRDEQFF,TGCAGTGCCACGACCCTCTCCCGGGACACAAGGGATGAGCAGTTCTTC
TRBJ2-3,TRBV20-1,TRBD2,.,CSAAPGGSEDTQYF,TGCAGTGCTGCTCCGGGGGGTTCGGAAGATACGCAGTATTTT
TRBJ2-5,TRBV5-1,TRBD1,.,CASSLEGTGVETQYF,TGCGCCAGCAGCCTAGAGGGGACAGGGGTGGAGACCCAGTACTTC
TRBJ2-7,TRBV9,TRBD1,.,CASSVAGGGEQYF,TGTGCCAGCAGCGTAGCAGGGGGCGGCGAGCAGTACTTC
TRBJ1-1,TRBV12-3/TRBV12-4,.,.,CASSYNLETEAFF,TGTGCCAGCAGTTATAATTTAGAAACTGAAGCTTTCTTT
TRBJ2-7,TRBV12-3/TRBV12-4,.,few,CASSPLWGYEQYF,TGTGCCAGCAGCCCGCTCTGGGGCTACGAGCAGTACTTC
TRBJ2-2,TRBV11-2,.,few,CASSRGKSGELFF,TGTGCCAGCAGCCGGGGGAAAAGCGGGGAGCTGTTTTTT
TRBJ1-3,TRBV6-5,.,.,CASSYRVGNTIYF,TGTGCCAGCAGCTACAGGGTTGGAAACACCATATATTTT
TRBJ2-1,TRBV7-9,.,.,CASSTTGTDRHHEQFF,TGTGCCAGCAGCACCACTGGGACGGATCGCCACCATGAGCAGTTCTTC
TRBJ2-1,TRBV20-1,.,few,CCARSRGGGGDNEQFF,TGCTGTGCTAGGAGCAGGGGGGGCGGGGGAGACAATGAGCAGTTCTTC
TRBJ2-1,TRBV12-3/TRBV12-4,.,many,CASSLGQSNEQFF,TGTGCCAGCAGTTTAGGCCAATCCAATGAGCAGTTCTTC
TRBJ2-2,TRBV7-9,.,.,CASSLEGELFF,TGTGCCAGCAGCTTAGAAGGGGAGCTGTTTTTT
TRBJ2-5,TRBV13,.,few,CASSPPSGGTQYF,TGTGCCAGCAGCCCCCCCTCCGGGGGGACCCAGTACTTC
TRBJ1-1,TRBV4-1,TRBD1,.,CASSMGQANTEAFF,TGCGCCAGCAGCATGGGACAGGCGAACACTGAAGCTTTCTTT
TRBJ2-3,TRBV6-2/TRBV6-3,.,.,CASRRTPRRGDTQYF,TGTGCCAGCAGACGTACACCCCGGCGGGGAGATACGCAGTATTTT
TRBJ2-1,TRBV6-2/TRBV6-3,.,.,CASTGQSTNEQFF,TGTGCCAGCACCGGACAGAGTACAAATGAGCAGTTCTTC
TRBJ2-5,TRBV27,TRBD2,.,CATRSQREAKTQYF,TGTGCCACCCGATCCCAGCGGGAGGCAAAGACCCAGTACTTC
TRBJ1-6,TRBV12-3/TRBV12-4,.,.,CASSLGPRTAPLHF,TGTGCCAGCAGTTTGGGACCCCGGACTGCACCCCTCCACTTT
TRBJ2-7,TRBV5-1,.,few,CASSFGRVAFAYEQYF,TGCGCCAGCAGCTTTGGGAGAGTTGCCTTTGCCTACGAGCAGTACTTC
TRBJ1-2,TRBV19,.,.,CASSFWNGYTF,TGTGCCAGTAGTTTTTGGAATGGCTACACCTTC
TRBJ1-2,TRBV29-1,TRBD1,.,CSVEDLGTGDYGYTF,TGCAGCGTTGAAGACCTCGGGACAGGGGACTATGGCTACACCTTC
TRBJ2-3,TRBV9,.,.,CASSVRADTQYF,TGTGCCAGCAGCGTCCGGGCAGATACGCAGTATTTT
TRBJ1-6,TRBV25-1,.,few,CASSDEASGYSPLHF,TGTGCCAGCAGTGATGAGGCCTCGGGTTATTCACCCCTCCACTTT
TRBJ1-1,TRBV3-1,.,.,CASSLRILNTEAFF,TGTGCCAGCAGCCTGAGGATATTGAACACTGAAGCTTTCTTT
TRBJ2-7,TRBV12-3/TRBV12-4,TRBD1,.,CASSPNRGEQYF,TGTGCCAGCAGTCCCAACAGGGGCGAGCAGTACTTC
TRBJ2-5,TRBV29-1,TRBD2,.,CSVDGLAGETQYF,TGCAGCGTTGACGGACTAGCGGGAGAGACCCAGTACTTC
TRBJ2-5,TRBV5-5,.,few,CASSLDGALGHF,TGTGCCAGCAGCTTGGATGGAGCCTTGGGGCATTTC
TRBJ1-1,TRBV14,.,few,CASSQGWNTEAFF,TGTGCCAGCAGCCAAGGATGGAACACTGAAGCTTTCTTT
TRBJ2-7,TRBV10-3,.,few,CAISESTKLGEQYF,TGTGCCATCAGTGAGTCAACAAAACTCGGCGAGCAGTACTTC
TRBJ2-1,TRBV5-1,TRBD2,.,CASSKLAGFTDEQFF,TGCGCCAGCAGTAAACTAGCGGGGTTTACCGATGAGCAGTTCTTC
TRBJ1-2,TRBV5-4,.,few,CASRHREEGGYTF,TGTGCCAGCAGACACAGGGAGGAGGGGGGCTACACCTTC
TRBJ1-4,TRBV12-3/TRBV12-4,.,few,CASSLLVLGKLFF,TGTGCCAGCAGTTTATTAGTTTTGGGAAAACTGTTTTTT